Each of the 29 T cell receptor beta chains below was sequenced from the same sample in a study of T cell changes during pregnancy in multiple sclerosis. The table came from immunoSEQ multiplex PCR; TCRdb's copy has only in-frame clones and leaves some out. The repertoire has 80,000 or so clones, approximately 90% of them found once; the top ten carry around 3%. Source: peripheral blood, taken before pregnancy. These receptors all stem from a female donor with multiple sclerosis, enrolled in a pregnancy study.

The V gene is TRBV28, the J gene TRBJ1-1; D uncertain. V lost 7 bases, J lost 8 bases, and 14 bases lay in between. Germline assignment: CDR1 MDHEN and CDR2 SYDVKM. CDR3 length equals 12 residues. Here the CDR3 DNA reads TGTGCCAGCATCTCCGGTTCTCGAGAAGCTTTCTTT. Translated, it gives CASISGSREAFF.

The chain has TRBV4-1 and TRBJ2-1; D remains unclear. Germline CDR1 reads MGHRA; CDR2 reads YSYEKL. The CDR3 totals 15 residues. V was cut by 5 bases and J by 0 bases, with 11 bases left in between. The CDR3 protein is CASSVAPSSYNEQFF. Written as DNA, the CDR3 is TGCGCCAGCAGCGTGGCTCCTAGCTCCTACAATGAGCAGTTCTTC.

V usage is TRBV28 and J usage is TRBJ2-5; maybe TRBD1 (6 bases). V was trimmed by 6 bases and J by 2 bases, leaving 10 bases between them. The CDR3 spans 13 residues. The germline V gene encodes CDR1 MDHEN and CDR2 SYDVKM. DNA of the CDR3: TGTGCCAGCAGAAACCAGGGGCAAGAGACCCAGTACTTC. Translated: CASRNQGQETQYF. Together with reference TRBV28 and TRBJ2-5, the CDR3 gives the full variable domain: DVKVTQSSRYLVKRTGEKVFLECVQDMDHENMFWYRQDPGLGLRLIYFSYDVKMKEKGDIPEGYSVSREKKERFSLILESASTNQTSMYLCASRNQGQETQYFGPGTRLLVL.

The chain combines TRBV5-6 with TRBJ2-3; 8 nucleotides align to TRBD1. Germline lookup yields CDR1 SGHDT and CDR2 YYEEEE. Trimming removed 6 bases from V and 9 bases from J; junction bases left unmatched: 6. This CDR3 has 12 amino acids. CDR3 protein: CASIGRGHTQYF. The CDR3 DNA reads as TGTGCCAGCATCGGCAGGGGGCACACGCAGTATTTT. The complete variable domain, with remaining parts taken from reference TRBV5-6 and TRBJ2-3, reads DAGVTQSPTHLIKTRGQQVTLRCSPKSGHDTVSWYQQALGQGPQFIFQYYEEEERQRGNFPDRFSGHQFPNYSSELNVNALLLGDSALYLCASIGRGHTQYFGPGTRLTVL.

The chain uses TRBV5-4 and TRBJ2-1; 7 bases map to TRBD2. Germline CDR1 and CDR2: SGHNT and YYREEE (reference sequence). J gave up 8 bases and V 0 bases, and 2 bases lay outside the gene matches. CDR3 length: 13 amino acids. As DNA, the CDR3 is TGTGCCAGCAGCTTGGGGGGGGGAGATGAGCAGTTCTTC. Translated, it gives CASSLGGGDEQFF.

The chain has TRBV2 and TRBJ1-5; 7 bases line up with TRBD1. CDR1 is SNHLY and CDR2 is FYNNEI in the germline V gene. Losses at the gene ends were 5 bases for V and 6 bases for J; bases not matched to a gene: 7. The CDR3 has 14 amino acids. The CDR3 region is CASSLDRVGQPQHF. The DNA of the CDR3 is TGTGCCAGCAGTTTAGACAGGGTGGGTCAGCCCCAGCATTTT.

This clone has a single count. The V and J genes are TRBV5-1 and TRBJ2-3, with a possible D match to TRBD2 (5 bases). Trimming left V 2 bases short and J 1 base short, with 5 bases between. CDR3 length equals 13 residues. CDR1 is SGHRS and CDR2 is YFSETQ in the germline V gene. The CDR3 region has the DNA TGCGCCAGCAGCTTCGGGGGCACAGATACGCAGTATTTT. Translating it yields CASSFGGTDTQYF. Looking up the rest from reference TRBV5-1 and TRBJ2-3 gives the full variable domain: KAGVTQTPRYLIKTRGQQVTLSCSPISGHRSVSWYQQTPGQGLQFLFEYFSETQRNKGNFPGRFSGRQFSNSRSEMNVSTLELGDSALYLCASSFGGTDTQYFGPGTRLTVL.

This clone was seen just once. The chain employs TRBV6-4 and TRBJ2-1; D uncertain. V dropped 0 bases and J dropped 6 bases, with 3 bases sitting between them. CDR3 length: 12 residues. Germline V gene data show CDR1 as MRHNA and CDR2 as SNTAGT. CDR3 sequence: CASSDSSNEQFF. In nucleotides, the CDR3 is TGTGCCAGCAGTGACTCGAGCAATGAGCAGTTCTTC.

V gene TRBV28 combines with J gene TRBJ2-3; 7 bases fit TRBD1. The CDR3 length is 14 residues. V shed 3 bases and J 4 bases; nucleotides not matched to a gene: 4. Looked up from germline, CDR1 is MDHEN and CDR2 is SYDVKM. The CDR3 is CASSFRGLADTQYF. As DNA, the CDR3 is TGTGCCAGCAGTTTCAGGGGGTTGGCAGATACGCAGTATTTT.

This chain links TRBV28 with TRBJ2-3, with D possibly being TRBD2 (6 bases). The length of the CDR3 is 17 residues. V was clipped by 4 bases and J by 0 bases, with 17 bases between them. Germline assignment: CDR1 MDHEN and CDR2 SYDVKM. Written as DNA, the CDR3 is TGTGCCAGCAGTTCCCCCCGAAGCGGGTTCAGCACAGATACGCAGTATTTT. Residues: CASSSPRSGFSTDTQYF.

The V gene is TRBV19, the J gene TRBJ2-7, with D perhaps TRBD2 (5 bases). The CDR3 extends over 16 amino acids. Looked up from germline, CDR1 is LNHDA and CDR2 is SQIVND (reference sequence). The V end was cut by 6 bases, the J end by 7 bases, with 25 bases between. The CDR3 loop reads CASSRATATPGGEQYF. CDR3 nucleotides: TGTGCCAGTAGCCGGGCGACGGCAACTCCGGGCGGGGAGCAGTACTTC.

The V and J genes are TRBV19 and TRBJ2-1, with D tentatively TRBD2 (6 bases). The CDR3 extends over 15 amino acids. V was clipped by 1 base and J by 5 bases, with 12 bases between them. The V gene's germline CDR1 is LNHDA and CDR2 SQIVND (reference sequence). CDR3 loop: CASSIGPGLHNEQFF. The CDR3 DNA follows: TGTGCCAGTAGTATAGGTCCGGGACTTCACAATGAGCAGTTCTTC.

The rearrangement links TRBV27 to TRBJ1-2, with D possibly being TRBD1 (5 bases). The CDR3 sequence is 13 residues long. V gave up 8 bases and J gave up 5 bases, with 15 bases separating them. CDR1 is MNHEY and CDR2 is SMNVEV in the germline V gene (reference sequence). The CDR3 coding sequence is TGTGCCAGCTCTTCAGGGTTTGGGTATGGCTACACCTTC. Translation gives CASSSGFGYGYTF.

This clone is a singleton in its sample. J is TRBJ2-2 and V is TRBV2; TRBD2 agrees at 9 bases. CDR1 SNHLY and CDR2 FYNNEI come from the germline V gene. Trimming cost V 4 bases and J 5 bases; bases outside gene matches: 5. The CDR3 sequence is 15 residues long. The CDR3 sequence: CASSGLAASTGELFF. The CDR3 coding sequence is TGTGCCAGCAGTGGACTAGCGGCGAGTACCGGGGAGCTGTTTTTT. The full variable domain, in which reference TRBV2 and TRBJ2-2 provide the parts outside the CDR3, is EPEVTQTPSHQVTQMGQEVILRCVPISNHLYFYWYRQILGQKVEFLVSFYNNEISEKSEIFDDQFSVERPDGSNFTLKIRSTKLEDSAMYFCASSGLAASTGELFFGEGSRLTVL.

The V gene is TRBV27, the J gene TRBJ2-7; D gene unclear. This CDR3 comprises 14 residues. V shed 2 bases and J shed 0 bases, with 8 bases lying between them. The germline gives CDR1 MNHEY, CDR2 SMNVEV (reference sequence). CDR3 amino acids: CASSLRHPSYEQYF. Written as DNA, the CDR3 is TGTGCCAGCAGTTTAAGACACCCCTCCTACGAGCAGTACTTC.

The V call is TRBV28, the J call TRBJ1-4, with D unresolved. Germline CDR1 and CDR2: MDHEN and SYDVKM. CDR3 length equals 13 residues. The ends were cut back, 5 bases at V and 3 bases at J, with 7 bases in the middle. The CDR3 sequence: CASSRRPNEKLFF. CDR3 nucleotide sequence: TGTGCCAGCAGTCGGAGGCCTAATGAAAAACTGTTTTTT.

The gene calls are TRBV28 and TRBJ1-5; D is unresolved. V shed 7 bases and J shed 6 bases, with 10 bases lying between them. The germline V gene encodes CDR1 MDHEN and CDR2 SYDVKM. CDR3 length: 12 amino acids. CDR3 region: CASKLGIQPQHF. Here the CDR3 DNA reads TGTGCCAGCAAACTGGGCATTCAGCCCCAGCATTTT.

The chain links TRBV7-9 to TRBJ2-5, with TRBD2 as a possible D gene (5 bases). This CDR3 region has 14 residues. V was clipped by 2 bases and J by 5 bases, with 12 bases between them. Per the germline V gene, CDR1 is SEHNR and CDR2 is FQNEAQ (reference sequence). The chain's CDR3 is CASSLWGRGETQYF. The CDR3 DNA is TGTGCCAGCAGCTTATGGGGAAGAGGGGAGACCCAGTACTTC.

The V gene is TRBV2, the J gene TRBJ2-5, with D possibly matching TRBD2 (5 bases). CDR1 and CDR2 (germline): SNHLY, FYNNEI. With 5 bases removed from V and 4 bases from J, the gap between germline ends came to 17 bases. This CDR3 region has 15 residues. CDR3 region: CASSREDLLAETQYF. DNA of the CDR3: TGTGCCAGCAGTCGGGAAGACCTGTTAGCAGAGACCCAGTACTTC.

The chain combines TRBV2 with TRBJ1-5; no definite D call. The CDR3 totals 15 residues. Trimming shortened V by 7 bases and J by 6 bases, and 19 bases separated the two germline ends. The V gene's germline CDR1 is SNHLY and CDR2 FYNNEI. The CDR3 DNA sequence: TGTGCCAGCAAAGAGACCCCGCACGGGATTCAGCCCCAGCATTTT. Translation gives CASKETPHGIQPQHF.

This chain uses TRBV19 with TRBJ2-7; D may be TRBD2 (5 bases). V was pared by 4 bases and J by 2 bases, with 12 bases between. Germline V gives CDR1 LNHDA, CDR2 SQIVND (reference sequence). There are 14 residues in the CDR3. The CDR3 bases are TGTGCCAGTAGTAGTCCGAGCGGAACCTACGAGCAGTACTTC. Translation gives CASSSPSGTYEQYF.

The rearrangement links TRBV5-1 to TRBJ1-2, with D hard to call. V was clipped by 0 bases and J by 9 bases, with 15 bases between them. This CDR3 contains 14 residues. Germline CDR1 SGHRS, CDR2 YFSETQ. CDR3 in amino acids: CASSLVREASSYTF. The DNA of the CDR3 is TGCGCCAGCAGCTTGGTCCGAGAGGCCTCTAGCTACACCTTC.

This clone was seen just once. V usage is TRBV19 and J usage is TRBJ2-1; 10 nucleotides align to TRBD1. Germline lookup yields CDR1 LNHDA and CDR2 SQIVND (reference sequence). This CDR3 has 19 residues. J lost 7 bases, V lost 4 bases, and 19 bases had no gene match. CDR3 nucleotide sequence: TGTGCCAGTAGTAAAACGACAGGGGGCGGTTTAGCGGTGTCGAATGAGCAGTTCTTC. Amino acid sequence: CASSKTTGGGLAVSNEQFF.

CDR3 amino acids: CASSLEGAWDEKLFF. The CDR3 DNA is TGCGCCAGCAGCTTGGAGGGGGCATGGGATGAAAAACTGTTTTTT. The gene calls are TRBV5-1 and TRBJ1-4; 7 bases agree with TRBD1. Germline CDR1 is SGHRS and CDR2 is YFSETQ. V dropped 0 bases and J dropped 6; count of bases not matched to a gene: 5. This CDR3 comprises 15 residues.

This chain uses TRBV6-5 with TRBJ2-1; 12 bases agree with TRBD2. This CDR3 has 15 amino acids. The germline CDR1 and CDR2 sequences are MNHEY and SVGAGI. V dropped 4 bases and J dropped 5; count of bases not matched to a gene: 3. This chain's CDR3 is CASSSGLAGNNEQFF. DNA for the CDR3: TGTGCCAGCAGTTCCGGACTAGCGGGAAACAATGAGCAGTTCTTC.

The chain uses TRBV5-8 and TRBJ1-1; the D is unclear. Germline V CDR1 and CDR2: SGHTS, YDEGEE. This CDR3 has 11 amino acids. V was pared by 1 base and J by 8 bases, with 6 bases between. The CDR3 DNA is TGTGCCAGCAGCTTGTATGTCGAAGCTTTCTTT. It translates to CASSLYVEAFF.

This sequence joins TRBV5-1 and TRBJ2-4; maybe TRBD1 (5 bases). The CDR3 sequence is 15 residues long. Germline V gene data show CDR1 as SGHRS and CDR2 as YFSETQ. Trimming took off 1 base at V and 4 bases at J, with 12 bases between the two ends. The CDR3 DNA follows: TGCGCCAGCAGCTTGTCGGCTAGGGGTAAAAACATTCAGTACTTC. It translates to CASSLSARGKNIQYF.

V gene TRBV6-5 combines with J gene TRBJ2-7, with a weak D call TRBD1 (5 bases). The CDR3 consists of 13 residues. CDR1 and CDR2 from the germline V gene are MNHEY and SVGAGI. V shed 7 bases and J shed 3 bases, with 13 bases lying between them. The DNA for the CDR3 is TGTGCCAGCACTCCGGACATAGGCTACGAGCAGTACTTC. Translated: CASTPDIGYEQYF.

The rearrangement joins TRBV30 to TRBJ1-3; D call uncertain. Germline V lookup: CDR1 GTSNPN, CDR2 SVGIG (reference sequence). The CDR3 spans 12 residues. Trimming stripped 6 bases from V and 5 bases from J, with 11 bases between. CDR3 nucleotide sequence: TGTGCCTGTGACACCCTGCGAAACACCATATATTTT. It specifies CACDTLRNTIYF.